The next 8 T cell receptor beta chains were all read from a single sample in a study of cytomegalovirus exposure and HLA in healthy donors. This PCR relied on a set of 60 Vbeta primers and 13 Jbeta primers. Sequencing was performed with immunoSEQ multiplex PCR; in TCRdb, only in-frame clones are kept and a portion is missing. The sample includes about 160,000 clones, just under 75% of them seen just once. Sequences were obtained from PBMCs. These receptor sequences come from a woman aged 18-35 years in good health and CMV-seronegative.

The rearrangement uses TRBV10-3 and TRBJ1-2; D remains unclear. The CDR3 sequence is 14 residues long. The germline V and J ends were trimmed by 3 bases and 3 bases, with 11 bases remaining between them. Per germline, CDR1 ENHRY and CDR2 SYGVKD. CDR3 nucleotides: TGTGCCATCAGTGATAAGGGAGGCGACTATGGCTACACCTTC. It specifies CAISDKGGDYGYTF.

This chain joins TRBV4-2 and TRBJ2-7, with 7 nucleotides matching TRBD1. The V and J ends lost 0 bases and 1 base, in that order; junction bases with no gene match: 3. The germline CDR1 and CDR2 sequences are LGHNA and YNFKEQ. The CDR3 extends over 15 amino acids. DNA of the CDR3: TGTGCCAGCAGCCAAGATCTGACAGGGTCCTACGAGCAGTACGTC. The encoded protein is CASSQDLTGSYEQYV.

The chain uses TRBV5-1 and TRBJ1-2; D ambiguous. The CDR3 runs 14 residues. V was clipped by 1 base and J by 0 bases, with 7 bases between them. The germline gives CDR1 SGHRS, CDR2 YFSETQ. DNA for the CDR3: TGCGCCAGCAGCTTGATCACGGCTAACTATGGCTACACCTTC. It yields the protein CASSLITANYGYTF.

V usage is TRBV6-5 and J usage is TRBJ1-2; D unresolved. Between the trimmed V and J ends, which lost 6 bases and 3 bases, there was a span of 11 bases. This CDR3 has 13 amino acids. Germline CDR1 and CDR2: MNHEY and SVGAGI. The CDR3 coding sequence is TGTGCCAGCAGCGGACTCCCCTACTATGGCTACACCTTC. Its protein is CASSGLPYYGYTF.

This clone was picked up a small number of times. The chain couples TRBV19 to TRBJ1-2; D is undetermined. V was shortened by 5 bases and J by 6 bases, with 13 bases between the two germline ends. This CDR3 contains 13 residues. Germline lookup yields CDR1 LNHDA and CDR2 SQIVND (reference sequence). This chain's CDR3 is CASSPTRVDGYTF. The DNA of the CDR3 is TGTGCCAGTAGTCCTACGAGGGTCGATGGCTACACCTTC.

The genes are TRBV29-1 and TRBJ1-4; 7 bases match TRBD1. Per germline, CDR1 SQVTM and CDR2 ANQGSEA. The CDR3 extends over 14 amino acids. J was trimmed by 10 bases and V by 6 bases; bases with no gene match: 14. The CDR3 bases are TGCAGCGTAGCGCTGGACAGGACCTCGGGAAAACTGTTTTTT. Its translation: CSVALDRTSGKLFF.

The rearrangement uses TRBV7-8 and TRBJ2-1, with 12 positions matching TRBD2. Germline-derived CDR1 and CDR2 are SGHVS and FQNEAQ. This CDR3 has 19 amino acids. Trimming at V came to 6 bases and at J to 6 bases, leaving 18 bases not matched to a gene. CDR3 sequence: CASSFRTSGELTVVNEQFF. The DNA for the CDR3 is TGTGCCAGCAGTTTTCGGACTAGCGGGGAGTTAACCGTCGTCAATGAGCAGTTCTTC.

The chain joins TRBV18 to TRBJ1-2; maybe TRBD1 (5 bases). V was cut by 4 bases and J by 4 bases, with 10 bases left in between. There are 13 residues in the CDR3. Germline loops: CDR1 KGHSH, CDR2 LQKENI. For the CDR3, the DNA is TGTGCCAGCTCACAGGACACCTCCTATGGCTACACCTTC. The encoded protein is CASSQDTSYGYTF. The whole variable domain, filled in from reference TRBV18 and TRBJ1-2, reads NAGVMQNPRHLVRRRGQEARLRCSPMKGHSHVYWYRQLPEEGLKFMVYLQKENIIDESGMPKERFSAEFPKEGPSILRIQQVVRGDSAAYFCASSQDTSYGYTFGSGTRLTVV.